This TCR beta chain was identified during a study of T-cell memory formation after mild COVID-19. Each CDR3 protein is one row after TCRdb ran MiXCR on the 5' RACE reads. The sample includes about 130,000 distinct CDR3 sequences, over 15% of them seen just once. Germline CDR1 and CDR2: SGHRS and YFSETQ. CDR3 length: 14 amino acids. Trimming took 0 bases from V and 10 from J; bases not matched to a gene: 5. This clonotype turned up a few times. The J gene is TRBJ2-1, the V gene TRBV5-1, with TRBD2 identical over 9 bases. This receptor was taken from a man between 18 and 29 years old who had mild COVID-19 (a few samples of this study predate the infection). Cell type and time point are not known. Specimen: PBMCs or a T cell subset sorted from them (not recorded which). The CDR3 reads CASSLASGDWEQFF. CDR3 DNA: TGCGCCAGCAGCTTGGCTAGCGGGGACTGGGAGCAGTTCTTC.